This TCR beta chain was documented in a study of cytomegalovirus exposure and HLA in healthy donors. General study results and limits: According to a later analysis, TCR clusters from the first cohort tended to co-occur in the 100 to 150 validation repertoires.

Concerning this clone itself: Its specificity is not known.

The CDR3 has 20 amino acids. CDR1 is SGHNT, CDR2 YYREEE, per germline (reference sequence). J was trimmed by 3 bases and V by 3 bases; bases with no gene match: 16. Measured with immunoSEQ multiplex PCR; TCRdb has only the in-frame clones, and not every one. The table has some 140,000 clones, 86% seen once. V usage is TRBV5-4 and J usage is TRBJ2-7, with TRBD2 identical over 15 bases. The TCR was taken from a human donor in good health. Input material: PBMCs. The CDR3 DNA reads TGTGCCAGCAGCTCCCAAGTATTGGGACTAGCGGGAGGTGGGGGCTACGAGCAGTACTTC. Its translation: CASSSQVLGLAGGGGYEQYF. The full variable domain, with the rest looked up from reference TRBV5-4 and TRBJ2-7, is ETGVTQSPTHLIKTRGQQVTLRCSSQSGHNTVSWYQQALGQGPQFIFQYYREEENGRGNFPPRFSGLQFPNYSSELNVNALELDDSALYLCASSSQVLGLAGGGGYEQYFGPGTRLTVT.